These 17 T cell receptor beta chains were all obtained from the same sample, sequenced in a study of cytomegalovirus exposure and HLA in healthy donors. The PCR used 60 Vbeta and 13 Jbeta primers. The repertoire was sequenced with immunoSEQ multiplex PCR; TCRdb's copy has only in-frame clones and lacks some. The data show some 190,000 clones, roughly 82% seen once. Specimen: PBMCs. The receptors come from a man aged 40-55 years in good health and CMV-seronegative.

The gene calls are TRBV7-2 and TRBJ2-2; 13 positions match TRBD2. The V segment lost 5 bases and the J segment 6 bases; nucleotides outside the gene matches: 6. The CDR3 is 16 amino acids. The germline V gene encodes CDR1 SGHTA and CDR2 FQGNSA. CDR3 sequence: CASSLQGLAGAGELFF. The CDR3 DNA sequence: TGTGCCAGCAGCCTCCAAGGACTAGCGGGGGCCGGGGAGCTGTTTTTT.

This rearrangement joins TRBV28 to TRBJ1-1, with TRBD1 identical over 8 bases. The J segment lost 0 bases and the V segment lost 1 base, leaving 7 bases of the junction unmatched. Germline CDR1 and CDR2: MDHEN and SYDVKM. The CDR3 contains 17 residues. This CDR3 reads CASSLSDRVIMNTEAFF. In DNA form, the CDR3 reads TGTGCCAGCAGTTTATCGGACAGGGTGATAATGAACACTGAAGCTTTCTTT.

This clone has only a few counts. The chain carries TRBV9 and TRBJ1-3, with D possibly matching TRBD1 (5 bases). CDR3 length equals 16 residues. With 0 bases removed from V and 3 bases from J, the gap between germline ends came to 13 bases. Germline CDR1 is SGDLS and CDR2 is YYNGEE. Written as DNA, the CDR3 is TGTGCCAGCAGCGTAGGGGGCCTCTTTAATGGAAACACCATATATTTT. This sequence encodes CASSVGGLFNGNTIYF.

About this clone itself: The sample holds other DNA sequences that translate to the same CDR3. V gene TRBV28 combines with J gene TRBJ2-7; D ambiguous. The V gene lost 5 bases and the J gene lost 2 bases, with 16 bases spanning the gap. Germline V CDR1 and CDR2: MDHEN, SYDVKM. CDR3 length: 15 residues. The CDR3 loop reads CASSPQEPNPYEQYF. CDR3 DNA: TGTGCCAGCAGTCCTCAGGAACCCAATCCCTACGAGCAGTACTTC.

V is TRBV7-9 and J is TRBJ2-2; D is possibly TRBD1 (5 bases). CDR3 length: 13 amino acids. Trimming stripped 1 base from V and 7 bases from J, with 7 bases between. The germline V gene encodes CDR1 SEHNR and CDR2 FQNEAQ (reference sequence). For the CDR3, the DNA is TGTGCCAGCAGCTTAGACAGGCGCGGGGAGCTGTTTTTT. As protein: CASSLDRRGELFF.

This chain joins TRBV6-5 and TRBJ1-1, with D possibly TRBD1 on 5 matching bases. Germline V lookup: CDR1 MNHEY, CDR2 SVGAGI. V was trimmed by 1 base and J by 0 bases, leaving 9 bases between them. CDR3 length equals 15 residues. CDR3 sequence: CASSYYIGVNTEAFF. The CDR3 nucleotides read TGTGCCAGCAGTTACTATATAGGGGTGAACACTGAAGCTTTCTTT.

The V gene is TRBV7-2, the J gene TRBJ1-2, with 9 nucleotides matching TRBD1. V was pared by 4 bases and J by 8 bases, with 11 bases of the junction left unmatched. Germline V lookup: CDR1 SGHTA, CDR2 FQGNSA. CDR3 length: 15 residues. Here the CDR3 reads CASSWHGTGMEGYTF. In DNA, the CDR3 is TGTGCCAGCAGCTGGCACGGGACAGGGATGGAGGGCTACACCTTC.

The rearrangement uses TRBV12-2 and TRBJ2-5; no check of the table's D call, TRBD1, against the DNA was made. TRBV12-2 is termed a pseudogene. The CDR3 spans 15 residues. The CDR3 DNA reads TGTGCAAGTCGCTTAGCCACACCCCGCCAAGAGACCCAGTACTTC. Translated, it gives CASRLATPRQETQYF.

This clone was counted between two and nine times. The chain employs TRBV6-5 and TRBJ1-5; unclear D gene. In germline, CDR1 is MNHEY, CDR2 SVGAGI. V lost 7 bases, J lost 7 bases, and 17 bases lay in between. The CDR3 has 14 residues. The CDR3, as DNA: TGTGCCAGCACGGGTAGTAACAAAATGCAGCCCCAGCATTTT. The encoded protein is CASTGSNKMQPQHF.

CDR3 coding DNA: TGTGCCAGCAGTGAATTCAGGATCCCAAACACTGAAGCTTTCTTT. Translation: CASSEFRIPNTEAFF. This chain joins TRBV2 and TRBJ1-1; D call uncertain. V was pared by 2 bases and J by 2 bases, with 12 bases between. This CDR3 spans 15 amino acids. Germline V lookup: CDR1 SNHLY, CDR2 FYNNEI.

This chain joins TRBV15 and TRBJ2-2, with D possibly being TRBD2 (5 bases). This CDR3 is 15 amino acids long. Germline lookup yields CDR1 LNHNV and CDR2 YYDKDF (reference sequence). V lost 0 bases to trimming and J lost 5 bases, with 10 bases between them. CDR3 in amino acids: CATSRELVRTGELFF. CDR3 coding DNA: TGTGCCACCAGCAGAGAACTAGTTCGAACCGGGGAGCTGTTTTTT.

A remark on this clone: This same CDR3 is encoded by further DNA sequences in the sample. The chain couples TRBV2 to TRBJ2-7; maybe TRBD1 (6 bases). V gave up 6 bases and J gave up 5 bases, with 23 bases separating them. Germline V lookup: CDR1 SNHLY, CDR2 FYNNEI. The CDR3 covers 16 residues. CDR3: CASSDPSDRSENEQYF. CDR3 in DNA: TGTGCCAGCAGCGACCCCTCGGACAGATCGGAAAACGAGCAGTACTTC.

The V and J genes are TRBV4-2 and TRBJ2-3, with TRBD1 matching over 9 bases. With 4 bases clipped from V and 3 bases from J, the junction kept 14 bases outside the gene matches. The CDR3 spans 18 residues. CDR1 and CDR2 from the germline V gene are LGHNA and YNFKEQ. CDR3 DNA: TGTGCCAGCAGCCCCGAACCGGGACAGGGTTTCTCGACAGATACGCAGTATTTT. Encoded protein: CASSPEPGQGFSTDTQYF.

The chain has TRBV10-3 and TRBJ2-5; 12 nucleotides line up with TRBD2. The CDR3 runs to 15 residues. Germline CDR1 reads ENHRY; CDR2 reads SYGVKD. Trimming removed 4 bases from V and 5 bases from J; junction bases left unmatched: 5. The CDR3: CAISGGLAGGETQYF. DNA for the CDR3: TGTGCCATCAGTGGGGGACTAGCGGGCGGGGAGACCCAGTACTTC.

This CDR3 reads CASSELDSYTEAFF. The CDR3 nucleotides read TGCGCCAGCAGTGAGCTGGACAGTTACACTGAAGCTTTCTTT. This chain links TRBV5-1 with TRBJ1-1, with D possibly matching TRBD1 (6 bases). The CDR3 is 14 residues long. Trimming cost V 5 bases and J 3 bases, with 14 bases left between them. The V gene's germline CDR1 is SGHRS and CDR2 YFSETQ.

The V gene is TRBV27, the J gene TRBJ1-6; maybe TRBD1 (5 bases). This CDR3 region has 15 residues. Looked up from germline, CDR1 is MNHEY and CDR2 is SMNVEV (reference sequence). Trimming removed 5 bases from V and 13 bases from J, with 21 bases in between. CDR3 nucleotide sequence: TGTGCCAGCAGTCCCGGGACGGCGGCGGGACGGCCCCTCCACTTT. Its protein is CASSPGTAAGRPLHF.

This clone has only one observation. The J gene is TRBJ2-5, the V gene TRBV7-2; the match to TRBD2 covers 7 bases. The trim removed 2 bases at V and 5 bases at J, leaving 14 bases unmatched. The CDR3 contains 17 residues. Germline CDR1 SGHTA, CDR2 FQGNSA. DNA of the CDR3: TGTGCCAGCAGCTTAACCCTATCCGTGGGGGGGATGGAGACCCAGTACTTC. This translates into CASSLTLSVGGMETQYF.